A selection of T cell receptor beta chains follows, all from one sample in a study of blood T cell repertoires in COVID-19. Profiling relied on immunoSEQ multiplex PCR, and the TCRdb table lists in-frame clones only, not all of them. The sample has about 100,000 clones, 85% to 90% seen once. Sequences were obtained from peripheral blood. Receptors originate from a human donor in a cohort sampled during active COVID-19. Each CDR3 is given with its conserved first and last residue. Fields, in order: V gene, D gene, clone size, J gene, CDR3 protein, CDR3 DNA. D genes are given only for firm matches. Clone size is given for some rows only: seen once, a few or many times, or a class if the clone is expanded.

v_call: TRBV6-5; d_call: NA; clone_size: NA; j_call: TRBJ2-7; cdr3_aa: CASTPAGYLEEQYF; cdr3_nt: TGTGCCAGCACCCCGGCGGGCTACCTGGAGGAGCAGTACTTC
v_call: TRBV24-1; d_call: NA; clone_size: NA; j_call: TRBJ2-5; cdr3_aa: CATSLGTLETQYF; cdr3_nt: TGTGCCACCAGCCTAGGGACTCTGGAGACCCAGTACTTC
v_call: TRBV6-5; d_call: NA; clone_size: NA; j_call: TRBJ2-6; cdr3_aa: CASSPPGPGANVLTF; cdr3_nt: TGTGCCAGCAGTCCTCCAGGGCCCGGGGCCAACGTCCTGACTTTC
v_call: TRBV7-9; d_call: TRBD2; clone_size: once; j_call: TRBJ2-1; cdr3_aa: CASSRSGRAFSYNEQFF; cdr3_nt: TGTGCCAGCAGCCGTAGCGGGAGGGCCTTCTCCTACAATGAGCAGTTCTTC
v_call: TRBV4-3; d_call: TRBD2; clone_size: NA; j_call: TRBJ2-5; cdr3_aa: CASSQGRGGRETQYF; cdr3_nt: TGCGCCAGCAGCCAAGGTCGCGGCGGGAGGGAGACCCAGTACTTC
v_call: TRBV6-4; d_call: NA; clone_size: once; j_call: TRBJ2-1; cdr3_aa: CASNAWEYGDNEQFF; cdr3_nt: TGTGCCAGCAACGCTTGGGAGTACGGGGACAATGAGCAGTTCTTC
v_call: TRBV27; d_call: NA; clone_size: once; j_call: TRBJ2-7; cdr3_aa: CASSPIQRVYEQYF; cdr3_nt: TGTGCCAGCAGCCCCATCCAGCGGGTCTACGAGCAGTACTTC
v_call: TRBV5-1; d_call: TRBD2; clone_size: NA; j_call: TRBJ2-7; cdr3_aa: CASSRTTGGNEQYF; cdr3_nt: TGCGCCAGCAGCCGGACCACGGGAGGAAACGAGCAGTACTTC
v_call: TRBV7-3; d_call: NA; clone_size: NA; j_call: TRBJ1-1; cdr3_aa: CASSLTGVTEAFF; cdr3_nt: TGTGCCAGCAGCTTAACAGGGGTCACTGAAGCTTTCTTT
v_call: TRBV15; d_call: NA; clone_size: NA; j_call: TRBJ1-5; cdr3_aa: CATSRDPGSPNQPQHF; cdr3_nt: TGTGCCACCAGCAGAGATCCCGGGTCTCCCAATCAGCCCCAGCATTTT
v_call: TRBV5-4; d_call: TRBD2; clone_size: NA; j_call: TRBJ2-5; cdr3_aa: CASSSWSSGSKTQYF; cdr3_nt: TGTGCCAGCAGTTCTTGGTCTAGCGGGAGTAAGACCCAGTACTTC
v_call: TRBV9; d_call: TRBD1; clone_size: few; j_call: TRBJ1-1; cdr3_aa: CASSPQDRKNTEAFF; cdr3_nt: TGTGCCAGCAGCCCCCAGGACAGGAAGAACACTGAAGCTTTCTTT
v_call: TRBV7-2; d_call: TRBD1; clone_size: NA; j_call: TRBJ1-3; cdr3_aa: CASSPRDRFGNTIYF; cdr3_nt: TGTGCCAGCAGCCCGAGGGACAGATTTGGAAACACCATATATTTT
v_call: TRBV7-9; d_call: NA; clone_size: NA; j_call: TRBJ2-3; cdr3_aa: CASSLTGLTDTQYF; cdr3_nt: TGTGCCAGCAGCTTAACGGGACTCACAGATACGCAGTATTTT
v_call: TRBV7-2; d_call: NA; clone_size: once; j_call: TRBJ1-1; cdr3_aa: CASNNPGGSGPAFF; cdr3_nt: TGTGCCAGCAACAATCCAGGTGGATCAGGTCCAGCTTTCTTT
v_call: TRBV19; d_call: NA; clone_size: NA; j_call: TRBJ2-1; cdr3_aa: CASSIERHNEQFF; cdr3_nt: TGTGCCAGTAGTATCGAGAGGCACAATGAGCAGTTCTTC
v_call: TRBV27; d_call: TRBD1; clone_size: NA; j_call: TRBJ2-7; cdr3_aa: CASSPRQGHEQYF; cdr3_nt: TGTGCCAGCAGTCCACGACAGGGGCACGAGCAGTACTTC
v_call: TRBV28; d_call: TRBD1; clone_size: NA; j_call: TRBJ1-2; cdr3_aa: CASSRQGNYGYTF; cdr3_nt: TGTGCCAGCAGCCGACAGGGCAATTATGGCTACACCTTC
v_call: TRBV5-8; d_call: NA; clone_size: NA; j_call: TRBJ1-5; cdr3_aa: CASSLGDKGNQPQHF; cdr3_nt: TGTGCCAGCAGCTTGGGGGACAAGGGCAATCAGCCCCAGCATTTT
v_call: TRBV9; d_call: NA; clone_size: NA; j_call: TRBJ2-2; cdr3_aa: CASSVGGNGELFF; cdr3_nt: TGTGCCAGCAGCGTAGGCGGGAACGGGGAGCTGTTTTTT
v_call: TRBV19; d_call: NA; clone_size: NA; j_call: TRBJ2-5; cdr3_aa: CASPDQETQYF; cdr3_nt: TGTGCCAGCCCAGACCAAGAGACCCAGTACTTC
v_call: TRBV9; d_call: TRBD1; clone_size: once; j_call: TRBJ2-7; cdr3_aa: CASSQRGQASSYEQYF; cdr3_nt: TGTGCCAGCAGCCAAAGAGGACAGGCTAGCTCCTACGAGCAGTACTTC
v_call: TRBV6-5; d_call: NA; clone_size: NA; j_call: TRBJ2-1; cdr3_aa: CASSYGGSPIIEQFF; cdr3_nt: TGTGCCAGCAGTTACGGGGGGTCCCCAATTATTGAGCAGTTCTTC
v_call: TRBV7-2; d_call: TRBD2; clone_size: NA; j_call: TRBJ2-7; cdr3_aa: CASSLAGQTSSGRAFGQYF; cdr3_nt: TGTGCCAGCAGCTTAGCTGGGCAAACGAGTAGCGGGAGGGCCTTCGGGCAGTACTTC
v_call: TRBV28; d_call: NA; clone_size: NA; j_call: TRBJ1-1; cdr3_aa: CASSVPRGGTEAFF; cdr3_nt: TGTGCCAGCTCTGTACCCCGGGGGGGCACTGAAGCTTTCTTT
v_call: TRBV11-3; d_call: TRBD2; clone_size: NA; j_call: TRBJ2-1; cdr3_aa: CASSTSSGSSYNEQFF; cdr3_nt: TGTGCCAGCAGCACCAGTAGCGGGAGCTCCTACAATGAGCAGTTCTTC
v_call: TRBV3-1/TRBV3-2; d_call: TRBD1; clone_size: NA; j_call: TRBJ1-1; cdr3_aa: CASSQAGTAEAFF; cdr3_nt: TGTGCCAGCAGCCAAGCGGGGACAGCCGAAGCTTTCTTT
v_call: TRBV10-3; d_call: NA; clone_size: NA; j_call: TRBJ2-7; cdr3_aa: CAIGGGGGRYEQYF; cdr3_nt: TGTGCCATCGGTGGTGGAGGGGGCAGGTACGAGCAGTACTTC
v_call: TRBV7-9; d_call: TRBD1; clone_size: NA; j_call: TRBJ1-5; cdr3_aa: CASSIQGKNQPQHF; cdr3_nt: TGTGCCAGCAGCATACAGGGGAAGAATCAGCCCCAGCATTTT
v_call: TRBV15; d_call: TRBD1; clone_size: NA; j_call: TRBJ2-7; cdr3_aa: CATSREPGQGFYYEQYF; cdr3_nt: TGTGCCACCAGCAGAGAGCCGGGACAGGGCTTCTACTACGAGCAGTACTTC
v_call: TRBV11-2; d_call: NA; clone_size: NA; j_call: TRBJ1-2; cdr3_aa: CASSPKGAKTF; cdr3_nt: TGTGCCAGCAGCCCAAAGGGAGCTAAGACCTTC
v_call: TRBV19; d_call: TRBD1; clone_size: once; j_call: TRBJ1-4; cdr3_aa: CASSPAGQGKLFF; cdr3_nt: TGTGCCAGTAGTCCCGCGGGACAGGGGAAACTGTTTTTT
v_call: TRBV2; d_call: TRBD2; clone_size: NA; j_call: TRBJ2-7; cdr3_aa: CASRLLAGVHEQYF; cdr3_nt: TGTGCCAGCAGACTACTAGCGGGAGTGCACGAGCAGTACTTC
v_call: TRBV27; d_call: NA; clone_size: few; j_call: TRBJ1-2; cdr3_aa: CASSLAGSYGYTF; cdr3_nt: TGTGCCAGCAGTTTAGCTGGCAGCTATGGCTACACCTTC
v_call: TRBV5-6; d_call: TRBD1; clone_size: NA; j_call: TRBJ1-4; cdr3_aa: CASSGRDRGGKLFF; cdr3_nt: TGTGCCAGCAGCGGCCGGGACAGGGGTGGAAAACTGTTTTTT
v_call: TRBV24-1; d_call: TRBD2; clone_size: NA; j_call: TRBJ2-2; cdr3_aa: CATSDLAERNTGELFF; cdr3_nt: TGTGCCACCAGTGATCTAGCGGAGAGGAACACCGGGGAGCTGTTTTTT
v_call: TRBV5-1; d_call: NA; clone_size: NA; j_call: TRBJ2-5; cdr3_aa: CASSLAGRGASRETQYF; cdr3_nt: TGCGCCAGCAGCTTGGCAGGCAGGGGAGCCTCCCGAGAGACCCAGTACTTC
v_call: TRBV27; d_call: TRBD1; clone_size: NA; j_call: TRBJ2-7; cdr3_aa: CASRTYGQAPSYEQYF; cdr3_nt: TGTGCCAGCAGAACATACGGACAGGCCCCCTCCTACGAGCAGTACTTC
v_call: TRBV5-1; d_call: TRBD2; clone_size: NA; j_call: TRBJ2-1; cdr3_aa: CASSLGLAGGQNEQFF; cdr3_nt: TGCGCCAGCAGCTTGGGACTAGCGGGAGGGCAAAATGAGCAGTTCTTC
v_call: TRBV25-1; d_call: NA; clone_size: NA; j_call: TRBJ2-1; cdr3_aa: CASSEQAGSSYNEQFF; cdr3_nt: TGTGCCAGCAGTGAACAAGCGGGCAGCTCCTACAATGAGCAGTTCTTC
v_call: TRBV5-5; d_call: TRBD2; clone_size: NA; j_call: TRBJ2-1; cdr3_aa: CASSPSGGRDNEQFF; cdr3_nt: TGTGCCAGCAGCCCTTCGGGGGGTAGGGACAATGAGCAGTTCTTC
v_call: TRBV2; d_call: NA; clone_size: NA; j_call: TRBJ2-5; cdr3_aa: CASSEGAETQYF; cdr3_nt: TGTGCCAGCAGTGAGGGAGCAGAGACCCAGTACTTC
v_call: TRBV6-5; d_call: NA; clone_size: once; j_call: TRBJ1-2; cdr3_aa: CASTPNRIYGYTF; cdr3_nt: TGTGCCAGCACCCCCAACAGGATCTATGGCTACACCTTC